This T cell receptor beta chain was profiled in a study of blood T cell repertoires in COVID-19. Germline V gene sequence: CDR1 SGHRS, CDR2 YFSETQ. V shed 4 bases and J 1 base; nucleotides not matched to a gene: 7. The CDR3 length is 17 residues. Produced via immunoSEQ multiplex PCR; TCRdb's table is partial and in-frame only. Seen here are roughly 20,000 clones, roughly 93% observed once, and the top ten hold 5% to 7%. This chain connects TRBV5-1 to TRBJ2-7; 14 bases are shared with TRBD2. The sequencing input was peripheral blood. The source is a human donor in a cohort sampled during active COVID-19. The CDR3, as DNA: TGCGCCAGCAGCCACCCAGGGACTAGCGGGAGTTCCTACGAGCAGTACTTC. Its translation: CASSHPGTSGSSYEQYF.